The sample holds a few counts of the clone carrying this TCR beta chain. In the authors' methods: Quantification of nucleated cells was approximated via reference gene primer amplification. Only in-frame clones appear in the TCRdb table, and some are missing; sequencing was by immunoSEQ multiplex PCR. D and trimming come from the DNA, and the V and J calls and clone size come from that table. This table has a few hundred thousand clones, more than 75% appearing once. The ends lost 4 bases at V and 0 bases at J; junction bases unmatched: 2. This CDR3 has 15 amino acids. Germline V gene sequence: CDR1 SEHNR, CDR2 FQNEAQ (reference sequence). What the recovered Cohort 3 donors had was two negative PCRs, clearance, or symptom resolution. This sample is part of a study of blood T cell repertoires in COVID-19. The wider study: Collection of acute and convalescent COVID-19 samples took place in the United States, Italy and Spain. T cells, B-cell-depleted T cells, or PBMCs supplied cDNA or gDNA.

The TCR comes from a woman aged 40 to 50 who had recovered from COVID-19. The V gene is TRBV7-9, the J gene TRBJ1-3, with 8 bases that match TRBD1. Sequencing was carried out using PBMCs or T cells enriched from blood (not recorded which). The CDR3 coding sequence is TGTGCCAGCAGCTCGGACAGGGTCTCTGGAAACACCATATATTTT. Protein product: CASSSDRVSGNTIYF.